This T cell receptor (beta chain) came from a study of blood T cell repertoires in COVID-19. As for the study in general: Samples came from the United States, Italy and Spain, spanning acute and convalescent COVID-19. T cells, B-cell-depleted T cells, or PBMCs supplied cDNA or gDNA.

Source study methods: From reference gene primer amplification, estimates of nucleated cell counts were derived. The repertoire was sequenced with immunoSEQ multiplex PCR; TCRdb's copy has only in-frame clones and lacks some. V, J and clone size are taken as reported in that table, and D and trimming were inferred from the DNA itself. The sample lists about 140,000 clones; 88% were seen once. The CDR3 consists of 16 residues. Germline-derived CDR1 and CDR2 are SGHRS and YFSETQ. V was clipped by 3 bases and J by 0 bases, with 13 bases between them. The chain joins TRBV5-1 to TRBJ1-3, with no clear D. This sequence originates from a man in his 70s with acute or convalescent COVID-19. Sequenced material: peripheral blood. The CDR3 here is CASSYGLTYSGNTIYF. The CDR3 DNA reads as TGCGCCAGCAGCTACGGACTAACCTACTCTGGAAACACCATATATTTT.